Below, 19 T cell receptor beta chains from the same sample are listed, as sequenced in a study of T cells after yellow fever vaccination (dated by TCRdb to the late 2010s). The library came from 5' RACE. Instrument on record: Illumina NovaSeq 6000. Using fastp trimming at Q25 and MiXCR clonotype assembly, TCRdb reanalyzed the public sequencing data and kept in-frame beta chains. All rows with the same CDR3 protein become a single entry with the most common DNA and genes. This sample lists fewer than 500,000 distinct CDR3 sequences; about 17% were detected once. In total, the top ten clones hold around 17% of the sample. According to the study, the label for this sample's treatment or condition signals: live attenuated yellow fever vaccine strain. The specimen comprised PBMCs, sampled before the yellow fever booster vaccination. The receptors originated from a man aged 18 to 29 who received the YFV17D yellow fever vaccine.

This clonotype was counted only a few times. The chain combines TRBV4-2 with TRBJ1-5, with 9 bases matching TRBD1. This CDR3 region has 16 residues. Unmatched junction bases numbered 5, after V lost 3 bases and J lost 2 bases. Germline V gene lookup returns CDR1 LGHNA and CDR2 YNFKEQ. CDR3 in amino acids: CASSQDRGTGNQPQHF. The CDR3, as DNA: TGTGCCAGCAGCCAGGACAGGGGTACGGGCAATCAGCCCCAGCATTTT.

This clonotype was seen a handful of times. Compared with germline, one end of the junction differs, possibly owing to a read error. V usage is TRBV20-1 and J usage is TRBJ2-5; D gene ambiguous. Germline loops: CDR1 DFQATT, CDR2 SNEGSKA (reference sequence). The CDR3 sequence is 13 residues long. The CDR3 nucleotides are TGCAGTGCTATTTACATACTCCAAGAAACCCAGTACTTC. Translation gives CSAIYILQETQYF.

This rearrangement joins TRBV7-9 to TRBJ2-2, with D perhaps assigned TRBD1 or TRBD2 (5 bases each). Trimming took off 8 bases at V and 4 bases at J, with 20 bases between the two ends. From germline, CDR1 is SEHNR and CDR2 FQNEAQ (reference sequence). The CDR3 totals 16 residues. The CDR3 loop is CASGTGTTAGTGELFF. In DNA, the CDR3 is TGTGCCAGCGGCACCGGGACGACGGCGGGCACCGGGGAGCTGTTTTTT.

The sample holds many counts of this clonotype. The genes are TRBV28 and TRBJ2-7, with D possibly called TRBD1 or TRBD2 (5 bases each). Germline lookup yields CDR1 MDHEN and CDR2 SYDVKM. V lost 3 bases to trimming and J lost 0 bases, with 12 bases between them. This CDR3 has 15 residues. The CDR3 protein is CASSFAPGPSYEQYV. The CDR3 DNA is TGTGCCAGCAGTTTTGCGCCGGGACCCTCCTACGAGCAGTACGTC.

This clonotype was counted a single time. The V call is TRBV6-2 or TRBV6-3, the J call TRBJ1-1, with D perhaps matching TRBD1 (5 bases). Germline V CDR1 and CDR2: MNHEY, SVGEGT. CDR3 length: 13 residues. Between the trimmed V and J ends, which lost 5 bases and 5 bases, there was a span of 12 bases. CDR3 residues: CASSRGSWTEAFF. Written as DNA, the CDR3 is TGTGCCAGCAGTCGGGGGAGTTGGACTGAAGCTTTCTTT.

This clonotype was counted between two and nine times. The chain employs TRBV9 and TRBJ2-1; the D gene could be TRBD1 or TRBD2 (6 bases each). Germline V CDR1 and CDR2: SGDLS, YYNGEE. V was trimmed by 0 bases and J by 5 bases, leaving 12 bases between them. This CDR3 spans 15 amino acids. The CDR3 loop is CASSVGGAMNNEQFF. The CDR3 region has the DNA TGTGCCAGCAGCGTAGGGGGGGCCATGAACAATGAGCAGTTCTTC.

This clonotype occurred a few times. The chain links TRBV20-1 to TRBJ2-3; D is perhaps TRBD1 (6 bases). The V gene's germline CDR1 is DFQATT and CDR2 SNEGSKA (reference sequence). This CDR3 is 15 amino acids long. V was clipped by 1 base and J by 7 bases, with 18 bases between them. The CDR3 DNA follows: TGCAGTGCTAGAGCCACAGGGCCCTCATACCATACGCAGTATTTT. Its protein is CSARATGPSYHTQYF.

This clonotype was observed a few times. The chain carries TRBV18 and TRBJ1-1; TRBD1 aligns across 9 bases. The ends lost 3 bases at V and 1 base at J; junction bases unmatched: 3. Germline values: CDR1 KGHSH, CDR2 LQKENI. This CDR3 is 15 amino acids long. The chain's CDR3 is CASSPGTGTNTEAFF. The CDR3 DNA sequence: TGTGCCAGCTCACCGGGGACAGGGACGAACACTGAAGCTTTCTTT.

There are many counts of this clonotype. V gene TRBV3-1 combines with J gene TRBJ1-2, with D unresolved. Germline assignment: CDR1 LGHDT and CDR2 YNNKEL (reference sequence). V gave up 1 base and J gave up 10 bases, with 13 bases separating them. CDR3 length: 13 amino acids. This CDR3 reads CASSQVERFVYTF. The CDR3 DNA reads TGTGCCAGCAGCCAAGTGGAACGATTCGTCTACACCTTC.

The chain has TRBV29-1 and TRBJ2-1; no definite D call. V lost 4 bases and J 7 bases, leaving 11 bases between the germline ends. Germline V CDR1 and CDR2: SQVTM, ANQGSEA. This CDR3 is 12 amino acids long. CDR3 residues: CSVGPLENEQFF. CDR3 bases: TGCAGCGTTGGTCCCCTAGAGAATGAGCAGTTCTTC.

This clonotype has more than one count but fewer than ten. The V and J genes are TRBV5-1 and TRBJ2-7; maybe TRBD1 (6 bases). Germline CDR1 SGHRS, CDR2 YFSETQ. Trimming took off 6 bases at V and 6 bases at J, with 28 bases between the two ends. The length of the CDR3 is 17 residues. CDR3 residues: CASNPHPIDRPAGEQYF. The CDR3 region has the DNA TGCGCCAGCAACCCACATCCAATAGACAGGCCGGCGGGCGAGCAGTACTTC. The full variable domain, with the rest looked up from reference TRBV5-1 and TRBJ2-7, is KAGVTQTPRYLIKTRGQQVTLSCSPISGHRSVSWYQQTPGQGLQFLFEYFSETQRNKGNFPGRFSGRQFSNSRSEMNVSTLELGDSALYLCASNPHPIDRPAGEQYFGPGTRLTVT.

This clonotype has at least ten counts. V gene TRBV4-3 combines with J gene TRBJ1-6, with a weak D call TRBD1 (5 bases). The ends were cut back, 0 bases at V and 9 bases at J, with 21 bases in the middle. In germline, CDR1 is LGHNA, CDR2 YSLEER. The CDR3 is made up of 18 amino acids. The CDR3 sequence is CASSQEGIDSRGGSPLHF. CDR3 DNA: TGCGCCAGCAGCCAAGAGGGTATCGACTCGAGGGGAGGTTCACCCCTCCACTTT.

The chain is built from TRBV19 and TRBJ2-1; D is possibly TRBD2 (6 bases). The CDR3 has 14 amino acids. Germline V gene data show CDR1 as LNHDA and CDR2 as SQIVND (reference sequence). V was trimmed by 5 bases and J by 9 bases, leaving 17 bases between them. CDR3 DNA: TGTGCCAGTAGTCCCCTGGAGGGGAGAATTGAGCAGTTCTTC. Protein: CASSPLEGRIEQFF.

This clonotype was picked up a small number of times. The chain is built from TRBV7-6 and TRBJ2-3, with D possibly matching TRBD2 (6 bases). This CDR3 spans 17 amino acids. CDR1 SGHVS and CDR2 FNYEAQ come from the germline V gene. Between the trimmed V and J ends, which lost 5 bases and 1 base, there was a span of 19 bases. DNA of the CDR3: TGTGCCAGCAGCGACCGCCGAGGGGACTCTGGCACAGATACGCAGTATTTT. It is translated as CASSDRRGDSGTDTQYF.

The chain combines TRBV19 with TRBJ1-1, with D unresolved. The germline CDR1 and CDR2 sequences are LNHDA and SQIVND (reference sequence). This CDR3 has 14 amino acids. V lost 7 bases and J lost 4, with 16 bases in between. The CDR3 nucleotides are TGTGCCAGTATCCCCCGGGCGAGGGTCACTGAAGCTTTCTTT. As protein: CASIPRARVTEAFF.

The DNA of the CDR3 is TGTGCCAGCTGGGCCTATAGCGGGTCCTCCTACGAGCAGTACTTC. It codes for CASWAYSGSSYEQYF. The chain links TRBV7-9 to TRBJ2-7; 7 nucleotides match TRBD2. The ends lost 8 bases at V and 0 bases at J; junction bases unmatched: 10. The CDR3 has 15 amino acids. Germline V gives CDR1 SEHNR, CDR2 FQNEAQ (reference sequence). The whole variable domain, filled in from reference TRBV7-9 and TRBJ2-7, reads DTGVSQNPRHKITKRGQNVTFRCDPISEHNRLYWYRQTLGQGPEFLTYFQNEAQLEKSRLLSDRFSAERPKGSFSTLEIQRTEQGDSAMYLCASWAYSGSSYEQYFGPGTRLTVT.

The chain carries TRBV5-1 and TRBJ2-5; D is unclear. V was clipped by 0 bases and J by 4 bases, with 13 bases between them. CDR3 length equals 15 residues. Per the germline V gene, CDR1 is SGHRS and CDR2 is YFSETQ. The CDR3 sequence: CASSLEQIGGETQYF. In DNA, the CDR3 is TGCGCCAGCAGCTTGGAACAGATTGGTGGAGAGACCCAGTACTTC.

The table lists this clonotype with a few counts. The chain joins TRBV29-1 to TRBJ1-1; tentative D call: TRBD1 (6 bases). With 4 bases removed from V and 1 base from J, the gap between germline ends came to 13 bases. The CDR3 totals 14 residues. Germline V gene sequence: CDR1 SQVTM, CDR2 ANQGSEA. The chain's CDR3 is CSVGSTGRNTEAFF. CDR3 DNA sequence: TGCAGCGTTGGCTCGACAGGAAGGAACACTGAAGCTTTCTTT.

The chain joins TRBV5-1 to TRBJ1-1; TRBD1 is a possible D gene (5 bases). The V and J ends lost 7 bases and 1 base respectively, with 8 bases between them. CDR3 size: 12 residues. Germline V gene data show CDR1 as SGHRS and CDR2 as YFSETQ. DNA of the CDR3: TGCGCCAGCCGGGGCGGGAACACTGAAGCTTTCTTT. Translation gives CASRGGNTEAFF. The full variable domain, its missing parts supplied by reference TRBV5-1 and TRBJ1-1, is KAGVTQTPRYLIKTRGQQVTLSCSPISGHRSVSWYQQTPGQGLQFLFEYFSETQRNKGNFPGRFSGRQFSNSRSEMNVSTLELGDSALYLCASRGGNTEAFFGQGTRLTVV.